This TCR beta chain was captured by sequencing in a study of PD-1 blockade in mismatch repair-deficient tumors. General study results and limits: Rapid post-treatment expansion, then contraction, generally preceding radiologic response, marked tumor-resident clones.

Concerning this clone: No antigen is known for it.

This CDR3 is built from 15 residues. The ends were cut back, 2 bases at V and 6 bases at J, with 14 bases in the middle. From germline, CDR1 is LNHDA and CDR2 SQIVND (reference sequence). Every patient had mismatch repair deficiency by PCR or immunohistochemistry. TCR sequencing covered a few patients who responded to pembrolizumab. Using immunoSEQ multiplex PCR, the repertoire was profiled, and TCRdb retains in-frame clones only, with some absent. This sample has around 100,000 clones, with 82% found just once. This clonotype was sampled from an adult with mismatch repair-deficient cancer. The genes are TRBV19 and TRBJ1-5; a possible D gene is TRBD1 (5 bases). This specimen consisted of peripheral blood, obtained roughly 35 weeks after starting pembrolizumab. CDR3 region: CASSIRGREGQPQHF. DNA of the CDR3: TGTGCCAGTAGTATACGCGGCAGGGAAGGTCAGCCCCAGCATTTT.